This TCR beta chain was sequenced in a study of T cells in Graves' hyperthyroidism and ophthalmopathy. This clonotype appeared many times. TCR beta CDR3 region amplification was performed from RNA transcripts. A set of HTBI primers served as the primers for a first-round RT-PCR of the TCR CDR3. TCRdb independently ran MiXCR on the multiplex PCR reads; one entry per CDR3 protein. The data hold hundreds of thousands of distinct CDR3 sequences, with 13% to 15% observed a single time. The germline V and J ends were trimmed by 6 bases and 8 bases, with 19 bases remaining between them. CDR3 size: 14 residues.

What was sequenced was blood. The clonotype was recovered from a young woman with Graves' hyperthyroidism. The chain has TRBV12-3 or TRBV12-4 and TRBJ1-2; D possibly corresponds to TRBD1 (6 bases). The CDR3 nucleotides read TGTGCCAGCAGCCGAAGTACAGGGTCTTGGGGCTACACCTTC. It specifies CASSRSTGSWGYTF.